Sequencing of this T cell receptor (beta chain) was carried out in a study of OX40 agonist ivuxolimab in advanced cancers. Overall study findings and caveats: Relative to CD4+, CD8+ T cells held more expanded clones on average.

The CDR3 has 14 residues. V was trimmed by 1 base and J by 3 bases, leaving 8 bases between them. From germline, CDR1 is LNHDA and CDR2 SQIVND (reference sequence). Sequencing used immunoSEQ multiplex PCR; TCRdb keeps in-frame clones, though not all of them. The table lists around 51,000 clones, roughly 90% of them singletons. Concerning this clone itself: What it binds is not known.

The chain is built from TRBV19 and TRBJ2-3, with D hard to call. This receptor was identified in an adult with an advanced solid tumor such as melanoma, head and neck, liver or kidney cancer. The source material was CD4+ or CD8+ T cells sorted from blood, sampled in a trial of the OX40 agonist ivuxolimab. The CDR3 is CASSIAKRTDTQYF. The CDR3 region has the DNA TGTGCCAGTAGTATAGCCAAAAGGACAGATACGCAGTATTTT.